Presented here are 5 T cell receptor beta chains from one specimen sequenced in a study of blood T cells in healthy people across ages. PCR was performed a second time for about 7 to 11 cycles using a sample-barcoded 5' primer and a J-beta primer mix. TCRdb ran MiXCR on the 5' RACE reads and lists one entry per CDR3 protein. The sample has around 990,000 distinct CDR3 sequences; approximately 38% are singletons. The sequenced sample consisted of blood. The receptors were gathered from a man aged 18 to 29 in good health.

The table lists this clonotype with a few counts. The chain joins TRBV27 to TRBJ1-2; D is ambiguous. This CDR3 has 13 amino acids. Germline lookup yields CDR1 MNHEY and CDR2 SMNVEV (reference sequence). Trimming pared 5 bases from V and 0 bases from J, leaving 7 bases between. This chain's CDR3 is CASSPSANYGYTF. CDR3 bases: TGTGCCAGCAGTCCTTCAGCTAACTATGGCTACACCTTC.

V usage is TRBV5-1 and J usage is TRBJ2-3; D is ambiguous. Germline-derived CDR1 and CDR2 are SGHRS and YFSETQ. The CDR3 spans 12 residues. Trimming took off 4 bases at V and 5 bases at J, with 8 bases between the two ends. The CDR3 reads CASSGSLDTQYF. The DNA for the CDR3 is TGCGCCAGCAGCGGTTCCTTAGATACGCAGTATTTT.

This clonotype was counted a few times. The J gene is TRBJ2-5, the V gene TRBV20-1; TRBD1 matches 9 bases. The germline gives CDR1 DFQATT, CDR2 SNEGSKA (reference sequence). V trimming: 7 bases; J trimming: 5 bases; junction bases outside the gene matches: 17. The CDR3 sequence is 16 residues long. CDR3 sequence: CSGRGTGGTLVETQYF. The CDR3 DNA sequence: TGCAGTGGGAGGGGAACAGGGGGCACGTTGGTTGAGACCCAGTACTTC.

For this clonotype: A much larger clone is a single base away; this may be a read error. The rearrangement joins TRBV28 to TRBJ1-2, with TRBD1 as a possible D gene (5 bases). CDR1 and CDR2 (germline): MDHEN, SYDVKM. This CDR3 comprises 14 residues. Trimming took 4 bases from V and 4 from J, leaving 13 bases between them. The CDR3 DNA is TGTGCCAGCAGTTACGCCGGGACGGCCTATGGCTACACCTTC. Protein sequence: CASSYAGTAYGYTF.

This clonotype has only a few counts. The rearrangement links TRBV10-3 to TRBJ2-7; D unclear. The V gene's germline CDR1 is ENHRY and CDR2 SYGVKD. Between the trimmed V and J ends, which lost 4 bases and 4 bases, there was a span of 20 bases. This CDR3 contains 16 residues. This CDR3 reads CAISGSGTPYRYEQYF. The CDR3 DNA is TGTGCCATCAGTGGTTCAGGAACACCCTATCGATACGAGCAGTACTTC.